The 20 T cell receptor beta chains presented below share a single source sample, sequenced in a study of blood T cell repertoires in COVID-19. The repertoire was sequenced with immunoSEQ multiplex PCR; TCRdb's copy has only in-frame clones and lacks some. The table has 27,000 or so clones, roughly 80% seen once. The sample was peripheral blood. Receptors were obtained from a man in his sixties or seventies with active COVID-19.

This sequence joins TRBV28 and TRBJ2-1; D not certain. V was pared by 1 base and J by 4 bases, with 11 bases between. CDR1 MDHEN and CDR2 SYDVKM come from the germline V gene. The CDR3 is made up of 15 amino acids. The CDR3 DNA sequence: TGTGCCAGCAGTTTATACGAGGAAACTTACAATGAGCAGTTCTTC. This translates into CASSLYEETYNEQFF. The variable domain in full, with the rest retrieved from reference TRBV28 and TRBJ2-1, is DVKVTQSSRYLVKRTGEKVFLECVQDMDHENMFWYRQDPGLGLRLIYFSYDVKMKEKGDIPEGYSVSREKKERFSLILESASTNQTSMYLCASSLYEETYNEQFFGPGTRLTVL.

J is TRBJ2-1 and V is TRBV7-3, with D maybe TRBD2 (7 bases). In germline, CDR1 is SGHTA, CDR2 FQGTGA. V gave up 5 bases and J gave up 3 bases, with 17 bases separating them. There are 16 residues in the CDR3. CDR3 region: CASSHRGRGHYNEQFF. Written as DNA, the CDR3 is TGTGCCAGCAGCCACCGGGGGCGGGGGCACTACAATGAGCAGTTCTTC.

V and J are TRBV27 and TRBJ1-1; D is possibly TRBD1 (5 bases). The CDR3 contains 14 residues. Trimming shortened V by 2 bases and J by 2 bases, and 9 bases separated the two germline ends. CDR1 is MNHEY and CDR2 is SMNVEV in the germline V gene (reference sequence). Here the CDR3 DNA reads TGTGCCAGCAGTTTACAGGGTCTCAACACTGAAGCTTTCTTT. Translation gives CASSLQGLNTEAFF.

V gene TRBV3-1 (or the pseudogene TRBV3-2) combines with J gene TRBJ1-2; no clear D. In germline, CDR1 is LGHDT, CDR2 YNNKEL (reference sequence). CDR3 size: 12 residues. V gave up 3 bases and J gave up 5 bases, with 7 bases separating them. The CDR3 nucleotides are TGTGCCAGCAGCCAGGCACATTATGGCTACACCTTC. It specifies CASSQAHYGYTF.

V gene TRBV9 combines with J gene TRBJ2-1, with TRBD1 matching 7 bases. The CDR3 covers 17 residues. Unmatched junction bases numbered 18, after V lost 4 bases and J lost 8 bases. Germline-derived CDR1 and CDR2 are SGDLS and YYNGEE. The CDR3 bases are TGTGCCAGCAGCCCCGGATTGAACAGGGGATATAAGGATGAGCAGTTCTTC. Its translation: CASSPGLNRGYKDEQFF.

The rearrangement links TRBV5-1 to TRBJ1-1, with 7 bases fitting TRBD1. The CDR3 length is 16 residues. After removal of 2 bases from V and 3 bases from J, the junction contained 10 bases not matched to a gene. Per germline, CDR1 SGHRS and CDR2 YFSETQ. Here the CDR3 reads CASSLGDRAGDTEAFF. The CDR3 DNA follows: TGCGCCAGCAGCTTAGGCGACAGGGCGGGTGACACTGAAGCTTTCTTT.

For the CDR3, the DNA is TGTGCCTGGAGTGGGGGCGGGGGGCTAAGGGAGCAGTACTTC. This encodes CAWSGGGGLREQYF. The chain links TRBV30 to TRBJ2-7, with TRBD2 matching over 8 bases. The CDR3 extends over 14 amino acids. Looked up from germline, CDR1 is GTSNPN and CDR2 is SVGIG (reference sequence). Trimming removed 1 base from V and 7 bases from J; junction bases left unmatched: 9.

This clone was counted between two and nine times. V usage is TRBV3-1 (or the pseudogene TRBV3-2) and J usage is TRBJ1-2, with TRBD1 matching over 7 bases. After removal of 3 bases from V and 6 bases from J, the junction contained 7 bases not matched to a gene. The CDR3 loop spans 14 amino acids. Germline lookup yields CDR1 LGHDT and CDR2 YNNKEL (reference sequence). The CDR3, as DNA: TGTGCCAGCAGCCACTGGGACAGACAGGATGGCTACACCTTC. It specifies CASSHWDRQDGYTF.

The chain carries TRBV19 and TRBJ2-7, with D perhaps TRBD2 (5 bases). Looked up from germline, CDR1 is LNHDA and CDR2 is SQIVND (reference sequence). The CDR3 consists of 14 residues. V was trimmed by 7 bases and J by 4 bases, leaving 17 bases between them. The chain's CDR3 is CASNRELNFYEQYF. The DNA for the CDR3 is TGTGCCAGTAATCGGGAACTAAATTTTTACGAGCAGTACTTC.

This clone is a singleton in its sample. This same CDR3 is encoded by further DNA sequences in the sample. V is TRBV30 and J is TRBJ1-1; D remains unclear. The CDR3 has 13 amino acids. Trimming took off 2 bases at V and 0 bases at J, with 7 bases between the two ends. Germline CDR1 and CDR2: GTSNPN and SVGIG (reference sequence). CDR3 region: CAWSRTMNTEAFF. The CDR3 bases are TGTGCCTGGAGTCGCACAATGAACACTGAAGCTTTCTTT.

This sequence joins TRBV7-3 and TRBJ2-1, with 9 positions matching TRBD2. The germline gives CDR1 SGHTA, CDR2 FQGTGA. After removal of 11 bases from V and 2 bases from J, the junction contained 13 bases not matched to a gene. The CDR3 consists of 16 residues. DNA of the CDR3: TGTGCCGAAACAGGAAGCGGGAGGACGACCTACAATGAGCAGTTCTTC. Translation gives CAETGSGRTTYNEQFF. Full variable domain (outside the CDR3, taken from reference TRBV7-3 and TRBJ2-1): GAGVSQTPSNKVTEKGKYVELRCDPISGHTALYWYRQSLGQGPEFLIYFQGTGAADDSGLPNDRFFAVRPEGSVSTLKIQRTERGDSAVYLCAETGSGRTTYNEQFFGPGTRLTVL.

This rearrangement joins TRBV7-9 to TRBJ1-2, with D tentatively TRBD1 (5 bases). This CDR3 contains 15 residues. V lost 3 bases and J lost 3, with 14 bases in between. Germline CDR1 SEHNR, CDR2 FQNEAQ (reference sequence). CDR3 in DNA: TGTGCCAGCAGCTTGGGCCAGGGTGGGGACTATGGCTACACCTTC. Protein: CASSLGQGGDYGYTF.

The CDR3 loop is CASSLVRLAPADTQYF. The CDR3 DNA reads as TGTGCCAGCAGCTTAGTTCGGCTAGCCCCGGCAGATACGCAGTATTTT. V usage is TRBV11-1 and J usage is TRBJ2-3; a weak D match, TRBD2 (5 bases). Germline V gene lookup returns CDR1 SGHAT and CDR2 FQDESV (reference sequence). V was cut by 1 base and J by 4 bases, with 15 bases left in between. CDR3 size: 16 residues.

This clone came up a few times. The chain carries TRBV7-9 and TRBJ2-7; tentative D call: TRBD1 (5 bases). V was shortened by 1 base and J by 2 bases, with 9 bases between the two germline ends. The V gene's germline CDR1 is SEHNR and CDR2 FQNEAQ (reference sequence). The CDR3 is 14 residues long. CDR3 bases: TGTGCCAGCAGCTTAGGGGCAGGGCCCTACGAGCAGTACTTC. Its translation: CASSLGAGPYEQYF.

The count of this clone is one. The chain employs TRBV19 and TRBJ1-6; D is unclear. CDR3 size: 14 residues. The germline V and J ends were trimmed by 2 bases and 9 bases, with 11 bases remaining between them. CDR1 is LNHDA and CDR2 is SQIVND in the germline V gene (reference sequence). This chain's CDR3 is CASSISGNLSPLHF. The CDR3 DNA is TGTGCCAGTAGTATATCCGGGAACCTTTCACCCCTCCACTTT.

The chain combines TRBV11-1 with TRBJ1-1; D gene unclear. V dropped 5 bases and J dropped 11 bases, with 18 bases sitting between them. The V gene's germline CDR1 is SGHAT and CDR2 FQDESV (reference sequence). The CDR3 extends over 13 amino acids. CDR3 sequence reads: CASSQAGIVYAFF. The CDR3 nucleotides read TGTGCCAGCAGCCAAGCCGGGATTGTTTATGCTTTCTTT.

The chain recombines TRBV5-1 with TRBJ1-1; D is unclear. Looked up from germline, CDR1 is SGHRS and CDR2 is YFSETQ. V shed 0 bases and J shed 3 bases, with 12 bases lying between them. The CDR3 has 15 residues. The CDR3 is CASSLEGRQYTEAFF. The CDR3 DNA reads TGCGCCAGCAGCTTGGAAGGCAGACAATACACTGAAGCTTTCTTT.

The gene calls are TRBV2 and TRBJ1-4, with 7 bases that match TRBD1. V dropped 5 bases and J dropped 0; count of bases not matched to a gene: 6. Per germline, CDR1 SNHLY and CDR2 FYNNEI. The CDR3 covers 16 residues. The DNA for the CDR3 is TGTGCCAGCAGTAAGGACAGGAAAGCAACTAATGAAAAACTGTTTTTT. Its translation is CASSKDRKATNEKLFF.

This clone was detected a few times. The J gene is TRBJ2-1, the V gene TRBV9, with 10 bases that match TRBD1. The CDR3 is made up of 14 amino acids. Germline V CDR1 and CDR2: SGDLS, YYNGEE. Germline trimming cut 2 bases from V and 6 bases from J; bases unmatched to any gene: 2. The CDR3 DNA sequence: TGTGCCAGCAGCGTCGGGACAGGGGTCAATGAGCAGTTCTTC. Translated, it gives CASSVGTGVNEQFF.

J is TRBJ2-7 and V is TRBV27; 10 nucleotides match TRBD1. CDR1 is MNHEY, CDR2 SMNVEV, per germline (reference sequence). This CDR3 is built from 17 residues. V was clipped by 3 bases and J by 3 bases; unmatched bases: 11. CDR3 nucleotides: TGTGCCAGCAGTTTTTACCCCGGGACAGGGGTCATCTACGAGCAGTACTTC. The encoded protein is CASSFYPGTGVIYEQYF.